The source of this TCR beta chain is a study of blood T cell repertoires in COVID-19. At the level of the study: Some COVID-19 samples were acute and others convalescent; all came from the United States, Italy and Spain. PBMCs, B-cell-depleted T cells, or T cells provided the cDNA or gDNA that made up the material.

Per the original data handling: Reference gene primer amplification gave nucleated cell count estimates. The protocol was immunoSEQ multiplex PCR, while the TCRdb copy is restricted to in-frame clones and leaves out a portion. The V and J calls and clone size were taken over from that table, and D and trimming were inferred from the DNA. The data show more than 65,000 clones, with around 84% seen just once and approximately 20% held by the top ten. Trimming removed 4 bases at V and 5 bases at J, with 15 bases between. The CDR3 is made up of 14 amino acids. Germline CDR1 is SGDLS and CDR2 is YYNGEE. The receptor was isolated from a woman aged 50 to 60 with acute or convalescent COVID-19. J is TRBJ2-5 and V is TRBV9; tentatively, D is TRBD1 (6 bases). The sample comprised peripheral blood. The CDR3, as DNA: TGTGCCAGCAGCCCTACAGGGCCTTGGGAGACCCAGTACTTC. Amino acids: CASSPTGPWETQYF.